The subject of this entry is one T cell receptor (beta chain). Clones were sequenced by immunoSEQ multiplex PCR, and TCRdb holds only the in-frame ones, with some missing. The sample shows about 230,000 clones, roughly nine tenths of them seen only once. The record originates from a study of blood T cell repertoires in COVID-19. In the study overall: T cells, B-cell-depleted T cells, or PBMCs provided the cDNA or gDNA that served as material.

V gave up 3 bases and J gave up 4 bases; unmatched junction bases: 9. The V gene's germline CDR1 is ENHRY and CDR2 SYGVKD. The CDR3 covers 16 residues. The material sequenced was peripheral blood. The chain uses TRBV10-3 and TRBJ2-5; 9 bases map to TRBD1. The source of this sequence is a young woman who had recovered from COVID-19. CDR3 in DNA: TGTGCCATCAGTGACCCTGACAGGGGGTTCCGAGAGACCCAGTACTTC. Its protein product is CAISDPDRGFRETQYF.